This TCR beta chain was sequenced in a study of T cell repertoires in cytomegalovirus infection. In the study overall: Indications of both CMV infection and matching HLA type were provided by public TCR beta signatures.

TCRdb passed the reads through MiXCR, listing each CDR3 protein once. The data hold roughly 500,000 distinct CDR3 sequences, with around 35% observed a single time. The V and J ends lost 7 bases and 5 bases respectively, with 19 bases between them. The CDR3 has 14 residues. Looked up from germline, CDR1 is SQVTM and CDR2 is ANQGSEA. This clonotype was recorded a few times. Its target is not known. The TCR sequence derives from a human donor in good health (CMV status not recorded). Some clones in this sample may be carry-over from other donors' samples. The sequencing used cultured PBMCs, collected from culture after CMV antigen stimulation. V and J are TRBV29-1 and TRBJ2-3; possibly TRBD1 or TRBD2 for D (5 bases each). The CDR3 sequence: CSAQEGSAVDTQYF. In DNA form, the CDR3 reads TGCAGCGCTCAAGAGGGGTCGGCGGTAGATACGCAGTATTTT.